This passage covers 13 T cell receptor beta chains from one sample sequenced in a study of T cells in Graves' hyperthyroidism and ophthalmopathy. What was amplified from RNA transcripts were TCR beta CDR3 regions. HTBI primers were the set used in a first-round RT-PCR of the TCR CDR3. TCRdb reprocessed the multiplex PCR reads with MiXCR, giving one entry per CDR3 protein. The top ten clones hold less than 25% of a sample with about 380,000 distinct CDR3 sequences, around an eighth of them seen once. Sequencing was done on a sample of blood. These TCRs come from a man aged 30-40 years with Graves' hyperthyroidism that later progressed to Graves' ophthalmopathy.

This clonotype was counted many times. The V gene is TRBV11-2, the J gene TRBJ1-1, with D maybe TRBD1 (5 bases). The CDR3 has 15 amino acids. Germline CDR1 SGHAT, CDR2 FQNNGV. V was shortened by 0 bases and J by 4 bases, with 12 bases between the two germline ends. CDR3 DNA: TGTGCCAGCAGCTTAGAAGCAGGGTCGCCCACTGAAGCTTTCTTT. This codes for CASSLEAGSPTEAFF.

This clonotype has just a few counts. The chain is built from TRBV7-8 and TRBJ2-7; maybe TRBD1 (5 bases). This CDR3 region has 15 residues. Trimming took 0 bases from V and 3 from J, leaving 12 bases between them. The germline V gene has CDR1 SGHVS and CDR2 FQNEAQ. CDR3 sequence reads: CASSLALGQHYEQYF. CDR3 coding DNA: TGTGCCAGCAGCTTAGCTCTCGGACAACACTACGAGCAGTACTTC.

This clonotype occurred many times. The rearrangement uses TRBV2 and TRBJ1-5; weak D call: TRBD1 (5 bases). V lost 0 bases to trimming and J lost 2 bases, with 11 bases between them. The CDR3 contains 16 residues. Germline-derived CDR1 and CDR2 are SNHLY and FYNNEI. CDR3 amino acids: CASSEALRGGNQPQHF. The CDR3 nucleotides are TGTGCCAGCAGTGAAGCGCTTCGAGGGGGCAATCAGCCCCAGCATTTT.

This clonotype came up many times. The CDR3 DNA reads as TGTGCCAGTAGTCTACAAGGGACAGTGAGTGGCTACACCTTC. This encodes CASSLQGTVSGYTF. The chain carries TRBV19 and TRBJ1-2; 7 nucleotides line up with TRBD1. Germline V gene lookup returns CDR1 LNHDA and CDR2 SQIVND (reference sequence). J gave up 7 bases and V 5 bases, and 10 bases lay outside the gene matches. CDR3 size: 14 residues.

On this clonotype itself: A much larger clone differs by one base, so this may be a read error. This sequence joins TRBV30 and TRBJ1-1, with D perhaps matching TRBD1 (6 bases). The CDR3 runs to 14 residues. The germline V gene has CDR1 GTSNPN and CDR2 SVGIG (reference sequence). The CDR3 DNA reads as TGTGCCTGGACCCTAACAGGGAGGAACGCTGAAGCTTTCTTT. It codes for CAWTLTGRNAEAFF.

There are a few counts of this clonotype. The CDR3 here is CASSPRGSGVGETQYF. Written as DNA, the CDR3 is TGTGCCAGCAGTCCCCGGGGTAGCGGGGTGGGAGAGACCCAGTACTTC. V is TRBV28 and J is TRBJ2-5, with TRBD2 matching 8 bases. The germline V gene has CDR1 MDHEN and CDR2 SYDVKM. This CDR3 contains 16 residues. After removal of 5 bases from V and 4 bases from J, the junction contained 12 bases not matched to a gene.

Many counts were recorded for this clonotype. CDR3 sequence reads: CASSFSAYNSPLHF. As DNA, the CDR3 is TGTGCCAGCAGTTTTTCAGCCTATAATTCACCCCTCCACTTT. The V and J genes are TRBV27 and TRBJ1-6; D ambiguous. The V gene's germline CDR1 is MNHEY and CDR2 SMNVEV (reference sequence). This CDR3 contains 14 residues. Between the trimmed V and J ends, which lost 3 bases and 2 bases, there was a span of 5 bases.

This clonotype was seen many times. V gene TRBV6-5 combines with J gene TRBJ1-5; TRBD1 might be the D (6 bases). Trimming took off 2 bases at V and 6 bases at J, with 11 bases between the two ends. The germline CDR1 and CDR2 sequences are MNHEY and SVGAGI. The CDR3 runs to 14 residues. CDR3 sequence reads: CASSYAGGIQPQHF. In DNA form, the CDR3 reads TGTGCCAGCAGTTACGCTGGGGGCATTCAGCCCCAGCATTTT.

This clonotype was observed at least ten times. The chain joins TRBV7-9 to TRBJ1-3; no definite D call. The CDR3 runs 13 residues. In germline, CDR1 is SEHNR, CDR2 FQNEAQ (reference sequence). V shed 1 base and J shed 4 bases, with 5 bases lying between them. The DNA of the CDR3 is TGTGCCAGCAGCTTAGAACGGGGAAACACCATATATTTT. Translating gives CASSLERGNTIYF.

The table lists this clonotype with many counts. The CDR3: CASSLMAAAPRRQPQHF. The CDR3 nucleotides are TGTGCCAGCTCACTCATGGCGGCAGCCCCGAGAAGGCAGCCCCAGCATTTT. The chain links TRBV18 to TRBJ1-5; D remains ambiguous. Germline CDR1 reads KGHSH; CDR2 reads LQKENI. V was trimmed by 4 bases and J by 7 bases, leaving 23 bases between them. The CDR3 is made up of 17 amino acids.

There are many counts of this clonotype. The chain employs TRBV6-1 and TRBJ2-7; 8 bases fit TRBD1. CDR1 is MNHNS and CDR2 is SASEGT in the germline V gene. The V and J ends lost 1 base and 0 bases, in that order; junction bases with no gene match: 2. The CDR3 spans 15 residues. CDR3 in amino acids: CASSEGQGSSYEQYF. The CDR3 nucleotides are TGTGCCAGCAGTGAAGGACAGGGGAGCTCCTACGAGCAGTACTTC.

The table lists this clonotype with a few counts. The chain carries TRBV10-2 and TRBJ1-1; the match to TRBD1 covers 12 bases. The CDR3 consists of 15 residues. Germline loops: CDR1 WSHSY, CDR2 SAAADI. V shed 8 bases and J 4 bases; nucleotides not matched to a gene: 8. The CDR3 DNA is TGCGCCAGCGTACCGGGACAGGGGGCCGCCACTGAAGCTTTCTTT. It encodes CASVPGQGAATEAFF.

This clonotype was counted only a few times. The chain is built from TRBV15 and TRBJ2-7; TRBD1 agrees at 9 bases. This CDR3 is 15 amino acids long. With V trimmed by 3 bases and J by 4 bases, 7 bases remained unmatched. CDR1 LNHNV and CDR2 YYDKDF come from the germline V gene (reference sequence). CDR3 nucleotide sequence: TGTGCCACCAGCAGGAGGACAGGGGCCAGTTACGAGCAGTACTTC. This translates into CATSRRTGASYEQYF.